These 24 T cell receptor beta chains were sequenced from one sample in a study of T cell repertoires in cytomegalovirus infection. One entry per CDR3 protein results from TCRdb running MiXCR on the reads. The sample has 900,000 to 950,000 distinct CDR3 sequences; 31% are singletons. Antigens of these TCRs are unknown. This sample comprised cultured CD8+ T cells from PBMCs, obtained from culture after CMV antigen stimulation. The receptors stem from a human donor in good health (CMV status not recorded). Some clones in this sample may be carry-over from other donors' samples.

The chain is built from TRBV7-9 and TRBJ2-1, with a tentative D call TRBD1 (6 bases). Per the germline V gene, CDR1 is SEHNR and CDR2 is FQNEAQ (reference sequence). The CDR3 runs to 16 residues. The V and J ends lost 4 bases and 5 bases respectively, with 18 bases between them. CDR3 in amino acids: CASSSRRTGPNNEQFF. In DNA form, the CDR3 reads TGTGCCAGCAGCTCTAGAAGAACAGGGCCCAACAATGAGCAGTTCTTC.

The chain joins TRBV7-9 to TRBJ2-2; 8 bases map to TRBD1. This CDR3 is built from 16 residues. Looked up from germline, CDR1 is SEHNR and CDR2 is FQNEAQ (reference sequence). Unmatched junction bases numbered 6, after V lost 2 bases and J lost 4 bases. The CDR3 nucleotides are TGTGCCAGCAGCTTAAGGCAGGGGGCCGTCACCGGGGAGCTGTTTTTT. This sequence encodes CASSLRQGAVTGELFF.

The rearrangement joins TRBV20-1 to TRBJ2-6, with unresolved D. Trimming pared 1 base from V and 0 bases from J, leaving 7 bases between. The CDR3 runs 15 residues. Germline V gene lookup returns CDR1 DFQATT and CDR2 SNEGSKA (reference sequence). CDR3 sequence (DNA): TGCAGTGCTAGAGGGACGGGCTCTGGGGCCAACGTCCTGACTTTC. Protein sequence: CSARGTGSGANVLTF.

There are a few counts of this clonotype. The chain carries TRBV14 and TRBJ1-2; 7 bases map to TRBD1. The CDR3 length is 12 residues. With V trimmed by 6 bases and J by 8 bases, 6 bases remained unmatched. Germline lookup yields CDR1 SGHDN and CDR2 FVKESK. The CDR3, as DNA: TGTGCCAGCAGTCGAACAGGGGAAGGCTACACCTTC. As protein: CASSRTGEGYTF.

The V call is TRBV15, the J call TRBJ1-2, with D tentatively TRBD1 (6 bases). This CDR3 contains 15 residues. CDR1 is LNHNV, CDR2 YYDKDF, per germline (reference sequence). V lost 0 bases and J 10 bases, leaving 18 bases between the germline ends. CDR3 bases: TGTGCCACCAGCAGAGATATGGACAGCCTATGGGACTACACCTTC. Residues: CATSRDMDSLWDYTF.

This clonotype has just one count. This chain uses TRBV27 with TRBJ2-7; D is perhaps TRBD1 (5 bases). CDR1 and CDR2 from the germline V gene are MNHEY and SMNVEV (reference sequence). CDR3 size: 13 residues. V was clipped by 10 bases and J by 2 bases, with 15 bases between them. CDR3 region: CANSLRVAYEQYF. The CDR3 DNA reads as TGTGCCAACAGCCTCAGGGTTGCCTACGAGCAGTACTTC.

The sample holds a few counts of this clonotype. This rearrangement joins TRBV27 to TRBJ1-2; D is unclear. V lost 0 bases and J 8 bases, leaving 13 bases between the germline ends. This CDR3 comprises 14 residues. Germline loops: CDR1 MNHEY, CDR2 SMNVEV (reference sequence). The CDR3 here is CASSLSKAGGGYTF. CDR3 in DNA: TGTGCCAGCAGTTTATCGAAGGCAGGTGGGGGCTACACCTTC.

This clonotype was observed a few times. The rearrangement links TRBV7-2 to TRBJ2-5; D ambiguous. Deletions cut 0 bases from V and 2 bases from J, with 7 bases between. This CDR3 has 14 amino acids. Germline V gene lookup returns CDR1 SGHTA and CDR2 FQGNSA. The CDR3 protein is CASSLARLQETQYF. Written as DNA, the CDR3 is TGTGCCAGCAGCTTAGCGCGGCTTCAAGAGACCCAGTACTTC.

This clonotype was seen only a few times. The chain's CDR3 is CASSTGQSSGANVLTF. The CDR3 DNA is TGTGCCAGCAGTACTGGACAGAGCTCTGGGGCCAACGTCCTGACTTTC. J is TRBJ2-6 and V is TRBV7-9; D is possibly TRBD1 (6 bases). Trimming stripped 6 bases from V and 0 bases from J, with 12 bases between. This CDR3 is built from 16 residues. Per the germline V gene, CDR1 is SEHNR and CDR2 is FQNEAQ (reference sequence).

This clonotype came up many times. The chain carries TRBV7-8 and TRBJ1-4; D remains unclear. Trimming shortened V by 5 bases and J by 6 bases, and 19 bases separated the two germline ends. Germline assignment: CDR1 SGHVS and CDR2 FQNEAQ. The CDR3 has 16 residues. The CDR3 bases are TGTGCCAGCAGCACCGAGTCTGTGGGGTCGGATGAAAAACTGTTTTTT. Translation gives CASSTESVGSDEKLFF.

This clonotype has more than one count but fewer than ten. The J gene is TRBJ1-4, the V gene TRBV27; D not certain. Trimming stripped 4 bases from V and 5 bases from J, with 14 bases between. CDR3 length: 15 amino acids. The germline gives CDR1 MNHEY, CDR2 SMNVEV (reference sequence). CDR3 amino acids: CASSSLTTINEKLFF. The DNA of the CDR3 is TGTGCCAGCAGTTCCCTGACGACGATCAATGAAAAACTGTTTTTT.

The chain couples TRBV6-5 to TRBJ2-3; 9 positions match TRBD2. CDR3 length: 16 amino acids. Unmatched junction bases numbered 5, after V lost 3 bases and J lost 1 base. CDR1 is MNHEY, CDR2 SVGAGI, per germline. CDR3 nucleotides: TGTGCCAGCAGTTATCCTAAGCGGGGGGGCACAGATACGCAGTATTTT. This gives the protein CASSYPKRGGTDTQYF.

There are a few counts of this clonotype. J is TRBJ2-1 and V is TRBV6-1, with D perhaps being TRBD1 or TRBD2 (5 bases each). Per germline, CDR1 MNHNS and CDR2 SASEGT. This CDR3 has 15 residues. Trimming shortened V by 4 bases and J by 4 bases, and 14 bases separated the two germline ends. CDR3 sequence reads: CASSGNWDPYNEQFF. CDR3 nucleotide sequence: TGTGCCAGCAGTGGAAATTGGGACCCGTACAATGAGCAGTTCTTC.

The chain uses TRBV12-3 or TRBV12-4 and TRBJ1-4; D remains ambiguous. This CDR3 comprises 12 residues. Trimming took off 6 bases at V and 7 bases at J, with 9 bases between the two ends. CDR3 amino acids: CASSLNLEKLFF. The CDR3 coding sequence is TGTGCCAGCAGCCTAAACCTTGAAAAACTGTTTTTT.

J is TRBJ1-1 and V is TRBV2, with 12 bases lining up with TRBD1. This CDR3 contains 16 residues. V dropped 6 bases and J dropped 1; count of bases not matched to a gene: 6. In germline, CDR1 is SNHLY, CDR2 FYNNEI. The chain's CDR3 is CASRRGTGGANTEAFF. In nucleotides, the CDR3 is TGTGCCAGCAGACGCGGGACAGGGGGCGCGAACACTGAAGCTTTCTTT.

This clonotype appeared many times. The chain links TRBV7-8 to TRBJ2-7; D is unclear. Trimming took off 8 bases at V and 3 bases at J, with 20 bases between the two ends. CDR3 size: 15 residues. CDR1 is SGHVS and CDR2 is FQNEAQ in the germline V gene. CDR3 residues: CASSLTITRNYEQYF. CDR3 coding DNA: TGTGCCAGCTCACTCACTATAACGAGAAACTACGAGCAGTACTTC.

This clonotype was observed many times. The CDR3 region is CASSLGGRYGYTF. The CDR3 nucleotides read TGTGCCAGCAGCTTAGGCGGAAGATATGGCTACACCTTC. V is TRBV7-9 and J is TRBJ1-2; D remains ambiguous. The CDR3 runs to 13 residues. Deletions cut 1 base from V and 5 bases from J, with 8 bases between. CDR1 is SEHNR, CDR2 FQNEAQ, per germline (reference sequence).

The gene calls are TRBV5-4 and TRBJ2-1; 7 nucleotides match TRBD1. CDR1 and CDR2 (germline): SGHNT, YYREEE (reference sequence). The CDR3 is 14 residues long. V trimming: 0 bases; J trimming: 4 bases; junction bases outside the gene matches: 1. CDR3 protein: CASSLEDRYNEQFF. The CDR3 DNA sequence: TGTGCCAGCAGCTTGGAGGACAGGTACAATGAGCAGTTCTTC.

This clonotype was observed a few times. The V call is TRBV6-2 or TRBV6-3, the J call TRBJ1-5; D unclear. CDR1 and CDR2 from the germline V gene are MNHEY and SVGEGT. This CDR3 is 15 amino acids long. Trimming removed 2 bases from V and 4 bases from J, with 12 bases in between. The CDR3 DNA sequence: TGTGCCAGCAGTTACGAAGAAGCACCTAATCAGCCCCAGCATTTT. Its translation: CASSYEEAPNQPQHF.

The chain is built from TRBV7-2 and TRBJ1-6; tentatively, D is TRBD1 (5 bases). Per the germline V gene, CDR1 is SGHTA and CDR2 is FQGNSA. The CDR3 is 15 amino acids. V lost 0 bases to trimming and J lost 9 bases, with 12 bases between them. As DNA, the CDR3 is TGTGCCAGCAGCTTAGCGCCAGTGAGGGGTTCACCCCTCCACTTT. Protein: CASSLAPVRGSPLHF.

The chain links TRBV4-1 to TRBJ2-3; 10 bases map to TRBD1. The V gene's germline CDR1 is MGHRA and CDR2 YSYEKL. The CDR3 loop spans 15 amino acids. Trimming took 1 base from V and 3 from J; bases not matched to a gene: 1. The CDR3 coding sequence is TGCGCCAGCAGCCAAGGGACAGGGGGGACAGATACGCAGTATTTT. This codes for CASSQGTGGTDTQYF.

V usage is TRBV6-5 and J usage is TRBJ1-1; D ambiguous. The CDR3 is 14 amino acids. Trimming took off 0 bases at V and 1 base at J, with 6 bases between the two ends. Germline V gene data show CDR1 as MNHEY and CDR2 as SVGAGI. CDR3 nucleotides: TGTGCCAGCAGTTACTCGCAGGCGAACACTGAAGCTTTCTTT. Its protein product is CASSYSQANTEAFF.

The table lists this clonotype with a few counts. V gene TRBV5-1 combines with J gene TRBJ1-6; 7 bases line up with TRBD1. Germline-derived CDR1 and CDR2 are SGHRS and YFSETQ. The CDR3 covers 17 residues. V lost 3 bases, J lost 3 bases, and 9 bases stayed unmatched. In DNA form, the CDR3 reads TGCGCCAGCAGCTCAACAGGGGTACTGGACTATAATTCACCCCTCCACTTT. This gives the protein CASSSTGVLDYNSPLHF.

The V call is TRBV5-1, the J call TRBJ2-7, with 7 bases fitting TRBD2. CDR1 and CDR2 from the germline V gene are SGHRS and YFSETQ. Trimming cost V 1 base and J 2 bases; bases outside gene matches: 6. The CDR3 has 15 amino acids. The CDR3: CASSLWGGSAYEQYF. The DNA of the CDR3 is TGCGCCAGCAGCTTGTGGGGGGGGTCGGCCTACGAGCAGTACTTC.